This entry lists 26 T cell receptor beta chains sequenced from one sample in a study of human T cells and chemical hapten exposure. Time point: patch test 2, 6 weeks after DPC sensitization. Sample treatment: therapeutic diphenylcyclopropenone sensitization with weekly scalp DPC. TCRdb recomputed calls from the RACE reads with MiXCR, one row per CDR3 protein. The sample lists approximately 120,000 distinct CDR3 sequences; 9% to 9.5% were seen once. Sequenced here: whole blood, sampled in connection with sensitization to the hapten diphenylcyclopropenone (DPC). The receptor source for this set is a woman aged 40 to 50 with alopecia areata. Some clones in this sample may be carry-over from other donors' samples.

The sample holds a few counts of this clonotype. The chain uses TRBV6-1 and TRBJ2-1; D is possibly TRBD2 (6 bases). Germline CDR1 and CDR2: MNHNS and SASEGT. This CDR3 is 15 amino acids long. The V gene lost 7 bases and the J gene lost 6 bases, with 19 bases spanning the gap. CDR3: CASIHGGQGGNEQFF. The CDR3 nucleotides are TGTGCCAGCATTCATGGTGGGCAGGGAGGCAATGAGCAGTTCTTC.

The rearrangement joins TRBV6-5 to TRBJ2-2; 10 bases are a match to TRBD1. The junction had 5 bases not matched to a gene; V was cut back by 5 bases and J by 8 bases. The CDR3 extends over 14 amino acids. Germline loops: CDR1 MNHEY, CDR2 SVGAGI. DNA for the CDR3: TGTGCCAGCAGTAGACAGGGGGCAACTGGGGAGCTGTTTTTT. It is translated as CASSRQGATGELFF.

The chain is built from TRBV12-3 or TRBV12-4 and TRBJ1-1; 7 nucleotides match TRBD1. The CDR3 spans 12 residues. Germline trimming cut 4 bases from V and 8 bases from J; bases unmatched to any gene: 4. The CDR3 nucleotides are TGTGCCAGCAGTTCAGGGGACAGAGAAGCTTTCTTT. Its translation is CASSSGDREAFF.

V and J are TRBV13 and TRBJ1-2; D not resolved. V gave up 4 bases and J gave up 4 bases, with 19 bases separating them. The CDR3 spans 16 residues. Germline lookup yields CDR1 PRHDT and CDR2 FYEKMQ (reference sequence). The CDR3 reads CASSSRGVRSVYGYTF. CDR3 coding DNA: TGTGCCAGCAGCTCCCGCGGGGTCCGGTCAGTCTATGGCTACACCTTC.

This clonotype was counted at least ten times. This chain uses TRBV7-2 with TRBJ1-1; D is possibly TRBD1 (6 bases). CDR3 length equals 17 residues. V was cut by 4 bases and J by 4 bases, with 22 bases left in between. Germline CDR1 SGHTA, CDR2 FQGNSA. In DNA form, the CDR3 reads TGTGCCAGCAGCTCTAGACCCCCGGACCGAGGGGGCACTGAAGCTTTCTTT. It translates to CASSSRPPDRGGTEAFF. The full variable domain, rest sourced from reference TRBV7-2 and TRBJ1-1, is GAGVSQSPSNKVTEKGKDVELRCDPISGHTALYWYRQSLGQGLEFLIYFQGNSAPDKSGLPSDRFSAERTGGSVSTLTIQRTQQEDSAVYLCASSSRPPDRGGTEAFFGQGTRLTVV.

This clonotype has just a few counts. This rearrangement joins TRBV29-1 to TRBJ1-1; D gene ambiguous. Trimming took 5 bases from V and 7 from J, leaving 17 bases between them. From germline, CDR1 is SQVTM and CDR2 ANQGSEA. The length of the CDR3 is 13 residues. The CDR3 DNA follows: TGCAGCGTTACGTCCCAACAACAACTTGAAGCTTTCTTT. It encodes CSVTSQQQLEAFF. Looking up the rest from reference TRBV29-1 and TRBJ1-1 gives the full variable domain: SAVISQKPSRDICQRGTSLTIQCQVDSQVTMMFWYRQQPGQSLTLIATANQGSEATYESGFVIDKFPISRPNLTFSTLTVSNMSPEDSSIYLCSVTSQQQLEAFFGQGTRLTVV.

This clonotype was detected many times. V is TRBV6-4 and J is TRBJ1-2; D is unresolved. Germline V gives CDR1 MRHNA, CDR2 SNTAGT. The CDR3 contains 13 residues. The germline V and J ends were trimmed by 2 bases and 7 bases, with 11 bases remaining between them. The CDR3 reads CASSDGSRRGYTF. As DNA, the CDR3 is TGTGCCAGCAGTGACGGTAGCCGCCGTGGCTACACCTTC.

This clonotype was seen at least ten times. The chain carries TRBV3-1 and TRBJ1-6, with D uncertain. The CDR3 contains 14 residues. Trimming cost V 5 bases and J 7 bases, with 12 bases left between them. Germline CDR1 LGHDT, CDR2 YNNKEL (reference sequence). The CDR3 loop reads CASSVYVGNSPLHF. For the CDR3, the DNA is TGTGCCAGCAGCGTTTACGTCGGCAATTCACCCCTCCACTTT.

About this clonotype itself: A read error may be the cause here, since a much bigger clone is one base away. The CDR3 nucleotides are TGTGCCAGCAGCCCTGGGAGGCATGGCTGCACCTTC. The encoded protein is CASSPGRHGCTF. The V call is TRBV12-3 or TRBV12-4, the J call TRBJ1-2; D remains ambiguous. The CDR3 extends over 12 amino acids.

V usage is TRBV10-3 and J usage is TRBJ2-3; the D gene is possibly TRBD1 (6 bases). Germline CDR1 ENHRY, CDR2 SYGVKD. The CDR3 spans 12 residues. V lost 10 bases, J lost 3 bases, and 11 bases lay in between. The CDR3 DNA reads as TGTGCCAGCCGGGACAATACAGATACGCAGTATTTT. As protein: CASRDNTDTQYF.

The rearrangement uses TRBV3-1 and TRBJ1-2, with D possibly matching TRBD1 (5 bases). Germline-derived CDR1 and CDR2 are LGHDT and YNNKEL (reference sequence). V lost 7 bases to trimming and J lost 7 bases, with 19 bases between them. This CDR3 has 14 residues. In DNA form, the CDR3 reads TGTGCCAGCACCGAAGGAGGGAGGGGAGGTGGCTACACCTTC. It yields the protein CASTEGGRGGGYTF.

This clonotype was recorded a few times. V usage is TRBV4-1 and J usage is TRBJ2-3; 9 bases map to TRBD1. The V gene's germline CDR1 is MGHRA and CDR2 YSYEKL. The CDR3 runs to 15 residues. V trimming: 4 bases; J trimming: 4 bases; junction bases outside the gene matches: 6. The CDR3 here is CASSPRDRAADTQYF. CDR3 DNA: TGCGCCAGCAGCCCTAGGGACAGGGCAGCAGATACGCAGTATTTT.

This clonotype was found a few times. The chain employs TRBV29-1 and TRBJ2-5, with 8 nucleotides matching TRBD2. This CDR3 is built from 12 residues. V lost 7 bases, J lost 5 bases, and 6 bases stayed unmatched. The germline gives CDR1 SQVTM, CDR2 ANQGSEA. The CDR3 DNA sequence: TGCAGCGCGGGGACTAGGGGTGAGACCCAGTACTTC. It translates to CSAGTRGETQYF.

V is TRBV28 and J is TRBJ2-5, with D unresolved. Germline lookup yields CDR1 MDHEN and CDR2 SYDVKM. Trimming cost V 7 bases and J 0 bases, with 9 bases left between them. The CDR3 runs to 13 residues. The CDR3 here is CASKVSYQETQYF. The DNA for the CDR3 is TGTGCCAGCAAAGTCTCGTACCAAGAGACCCAGTACTTC.

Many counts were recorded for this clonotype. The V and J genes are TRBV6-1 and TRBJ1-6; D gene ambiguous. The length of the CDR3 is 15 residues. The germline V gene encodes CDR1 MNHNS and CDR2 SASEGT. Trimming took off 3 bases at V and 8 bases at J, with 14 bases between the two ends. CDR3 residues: CASSERGLGYSPLHF. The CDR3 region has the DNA TGTGCCAGCAGTGAGAGAGGTCTGGGCTATTCACCCCTCCACTTT.

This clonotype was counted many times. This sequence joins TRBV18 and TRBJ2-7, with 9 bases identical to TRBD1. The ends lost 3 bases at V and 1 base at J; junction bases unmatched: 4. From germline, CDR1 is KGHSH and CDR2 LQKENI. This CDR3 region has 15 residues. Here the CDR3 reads CASSPGTGFSYEQYF. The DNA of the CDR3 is TGTGCCAGCTCACCCGGGACAGGGTTTTCCTACGAGCAGTACTTC.

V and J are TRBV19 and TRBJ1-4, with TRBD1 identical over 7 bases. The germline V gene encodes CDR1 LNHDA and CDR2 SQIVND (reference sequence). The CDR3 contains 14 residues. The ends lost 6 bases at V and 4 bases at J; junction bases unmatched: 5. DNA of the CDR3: TGTGCCAGTAGCCGGACAGGCGTTAATGAAAAACTGTTTTTT. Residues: CASSRTGVNEKLFF.

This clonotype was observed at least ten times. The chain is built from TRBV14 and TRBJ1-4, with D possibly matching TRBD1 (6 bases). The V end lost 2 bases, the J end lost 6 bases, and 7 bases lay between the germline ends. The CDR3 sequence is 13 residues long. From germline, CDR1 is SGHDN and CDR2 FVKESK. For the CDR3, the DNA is TGTGCCAGCAGCCAAAGGGGGGATGAAAAACTGTTTTTT. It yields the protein CASSQRGDEKLFF.

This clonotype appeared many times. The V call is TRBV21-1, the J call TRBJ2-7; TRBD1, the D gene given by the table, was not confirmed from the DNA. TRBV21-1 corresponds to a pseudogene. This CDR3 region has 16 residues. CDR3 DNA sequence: TGTGCCAGCAGCAAAGCCATTCCCCGGGACATCGACGAGCAGTACTTC. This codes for CASSKAIPRDIDEQYF.

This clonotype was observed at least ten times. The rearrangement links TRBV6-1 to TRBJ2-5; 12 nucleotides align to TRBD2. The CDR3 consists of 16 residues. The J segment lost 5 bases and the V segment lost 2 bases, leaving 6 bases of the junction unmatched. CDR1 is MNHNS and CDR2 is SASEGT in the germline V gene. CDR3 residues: CASSERGLAGRETQYF. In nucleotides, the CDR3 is TGTGCCAGCAGTGAAAGAGGACTAGCGGGGCGGGAGACCCAGTACTTC.

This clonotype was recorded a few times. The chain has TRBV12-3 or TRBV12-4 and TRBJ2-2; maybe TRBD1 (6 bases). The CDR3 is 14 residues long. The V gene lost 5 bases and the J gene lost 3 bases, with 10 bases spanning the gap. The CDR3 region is CASSPTGYTGELFF. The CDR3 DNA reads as TGTGCCAGCAGTCCCACAGGGTACACCGGGGAGCTGTTTTTT.

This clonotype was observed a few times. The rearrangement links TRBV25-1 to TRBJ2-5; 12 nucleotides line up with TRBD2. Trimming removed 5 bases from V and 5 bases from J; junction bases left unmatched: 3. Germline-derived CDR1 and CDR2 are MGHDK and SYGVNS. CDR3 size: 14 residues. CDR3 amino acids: CASSTSGGSETQYF. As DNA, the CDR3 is TGTGCCAGCAGTACTAGCGGGGGGAGTGAGACCCAGTACTTC.

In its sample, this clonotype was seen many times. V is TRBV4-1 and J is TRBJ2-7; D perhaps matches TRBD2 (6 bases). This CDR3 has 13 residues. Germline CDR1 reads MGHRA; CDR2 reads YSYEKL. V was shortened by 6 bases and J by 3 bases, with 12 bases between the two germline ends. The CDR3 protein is CASSPGRLYEQYF. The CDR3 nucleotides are TGCGCCAGCAGTCCCGGGAGACTCTACGAGCAGTACTTC.

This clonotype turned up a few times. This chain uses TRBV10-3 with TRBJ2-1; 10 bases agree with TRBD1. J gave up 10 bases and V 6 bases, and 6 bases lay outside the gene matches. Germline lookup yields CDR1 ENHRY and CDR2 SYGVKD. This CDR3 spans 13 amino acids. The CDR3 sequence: CAIRKGQGNEQFF. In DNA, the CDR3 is TGTGCCATCAGGAAGGGACAGGGGAACGAGCAGTTCTTC.

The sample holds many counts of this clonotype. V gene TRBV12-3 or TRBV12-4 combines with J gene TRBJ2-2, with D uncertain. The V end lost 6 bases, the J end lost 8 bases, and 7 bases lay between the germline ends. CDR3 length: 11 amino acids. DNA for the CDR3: TGTGCCAGCAGGTCGGCGGGGGAGCTGTTTTTT. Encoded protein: CASRSAGELFF.

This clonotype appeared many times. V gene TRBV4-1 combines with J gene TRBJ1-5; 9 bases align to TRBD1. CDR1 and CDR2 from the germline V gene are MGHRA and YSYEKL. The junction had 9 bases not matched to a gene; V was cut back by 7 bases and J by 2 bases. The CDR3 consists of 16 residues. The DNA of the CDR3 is TGCGCCAGCACTCCCGACCGGGACAGGGGCAATCAGCCCCAGCATTTT. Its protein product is CASTPDRDRGNQPQHF.